The clone carrying this TCR beta chain turned up a few times. No antigen is known for it. Trimming took 1 base from V and 4 from J, leaving 11 bases between them. In germline, CDR1 is SGDLS, CDR2 YYNGEE. This CDR3 comprises 15 residues. Preparation of the TCRbeta library involved a method that used unique molecular identifiers. MiXCR, run by TCRdb on the PCR reads, gives a single entry per CDR3 protein. The data hold 530,000 or so distinct CDR3 sequences, with 25% to 30% observed a single time. This sample is drawn from a study of T-cell reconstitution after alpha-beta-depleted transplantation in children. Regarding the study as a whole: Reportedly, alpha-beta T cells present about two months post-transplant originated from several hundred expanded clones of graft origin.

Sample: PBMCs, taken before TCRalphabeta/CD19-depleted stem cell transplant. The chain carries TRBV9 and TRBJ2-2; D is perhaps TRBD1 (6 bases). The TCR comes from a boy in the first two years of life with Wiskott-Aldrich syndrome, due to receive a stem cell transplant. CDR3 nucleotide sequence: TGTGCCAGCAGCGTACGGCAGGGGAGCACCGGGGAGCTGTTTTTT. It yields the protein CASSVRQGSTGELFF.